Below are 7 T cell receptor beta chains sequenced from a single sample in a study of vaccination and CD4 T cells after COVID-19. Cultured CD4+ T cell DNA underwent sequencing with the Oncomine TCR Beta short-read assay. TCRdb redid the calling of the PCR reads with MiXCR, one entry per CDR3 protein. The sample contains approximately 6,400 distinct CDR3 sequences, about 76% of which appear only once. The treatment denotes: roughly 10-day PBMC culture with coronavirus spike peptide pools or control peptides (ViraFEST assay). Which antigens these TCRs recognize remains unknown. Input material: CD4+ T cells from blood, cultured in vitro. Every receptor here comes from a human donor who had recovered from COVID-19.

The V gene is TRBV11-2, the J gene TRBJ1-2; D gene uncertain. Trimming stripped 5 bases from V and 2 bases from J, with 15 bases between. The CDR3 spans 15 residues. Germline values: CDR1 SGHAT, CDR2 FQNNGV. CDR3 loop: CASSPRVSGNYGYTF. DNA for the CDR3: TGTGCCAGCAGCCCCCGAGTGAGTGGGAACTATGGCTACACCTTC. Together with reference TRBV11-2 and TRBJ1-2, the CDR3 gives the full variable domain: EAGVAQSPRYKIIEKRQSVAFWCNPISGHATLYWYQQILGQGPKLLIQFQNNGVVDDSQLPKDRFSAERLKGVDSTLKIQPAKLEDSAVYLCASSPRVSGNYGYTFGSGTRLTVV.

The V call is TRBV6-5, the J call TRBJ1-6; no firm D call. Trimming took 4 bases from V and 7 from J, leaving 5 bases between them. The germline V gene encodes CDR1 MNHEY and CDR2 SVGAGI. CDR3 length: 12 amino acids. The DNA of the CDR3 is TGTGCCAGCAGTTCTGGGAATTCACCCCTCCACTTT. It codes for CASSSGNSPLHF.

This clonotype is classed as large. The V and J genes are TRBV7-2 and TRBJ2-2; D is perhaps TRBD2 (6 bases). V was clipped by 5 bases and J by 1 base, with 14 bases between them. The CDR3 extends over 16 amino acids. Germline V lookup: CDR1 SGHTA, CDR2 FQGNSA. The CDR3 loop reads CASSLRRGLNTGELFF. The DNA of the CDR3 is TGTGCCAGCAGCCTACGGCGGGGCTTGAACACCGGGGAGCTGTTTTTT. The variable domain in full, completed from reference TRBV7-2 and TRBJ2-2, reads GAGVSQSPSNKVTEKGKDVELRCDPISGHTALYWYRQSLGQGLEFLIYFQGNSAPDKSGLPSDRFSAERTGGSVSTLTIQRTQQEDSAVYLCASSLRRGLNTGELFFGEGSRLTVL.

The V gene is TRBV7-9, the J gene TRBJ2-2, with D uncertain. Between the trimmed V and J ends, which lost 5 bases and 3 bases, there was a span of 4 bases. CDR3 size: 12 residues. Germline V lookup: CDR1 SEHNR, CDR2 FQNEAQ (reference sequence). CDR3 sequence reads: CASSRDTGELFF. The CDR3 coding sequence is TGTGCCAGCAGCCGTGACACCGGGGAGCTGTTTTTT.

The chain is built from TRBV11-2 and TRBJ1-1; 8 nucleotides align to TRBD1. Losses at the gene ends were 0 bases for V and 4 bases for J; bases not matched to a gene: 7. CDR3 length: 16 amino acids. Germline V gene data show CDR1 as SGHAT and CDR2 as FQNNGV. In nucleotides, the CDR3 is TGTGCCAGCAGCTTAGAGAGGACAGGGTGGGGCACTGAAGCTTTCTTT. Protein sequence: CASSLERTGWGTEAFF.

The chain employs TRBV30 and TRBJ1-6; no clear D. Germline values: CDR1 GTSNPN, CDR2 SVGIG (reference sequence). The CDR3 has 13 amino acids. Trimming took 0 bases from V and 6 from J, leaving 6 bases between them. The CDR3 sequence is CAWSVNGNSPLHF. The CDR3 region has the DNA TGTGCCTGGAGTGTAAATGGTAATTCACCCCTCCACTTT. The full variable domain, with the rest looked up from reference TRBV30 and TRBJ1-6, is SQTIHQWPATLVQPVGSPLSLECTVEGTSNPNLYWYRQAAGRGLQLLFYSVGIGQISSEVPQNLSASRPQDRQFILSSKKLLLSDSGFYLCAWSVNGNSPLHFGNGTRLTVT.

V is TRBV20-1 and J is TRBJ1-6; unclear D gene. V was cut by 2 bases and J by 4 bases, with 6 bases left in between. The CDR3 spans 13 residues. Germline V gene sequence: CDR1 DFQATT, CDR2 SNEGSKA (reference sequence). The CDR3 here is CSARLAYNSPLHF. CDR3 nucleotide sequence: TGCAGTGCTAGACTCGCATATAATTCACCCCTCCACTTT.